This is a list of T cell receptor beta chains from one sample in a study of CD8+ T cells in alopecia areata. TCRdb's table, derived via immunoSEQ multiplex PCR, lists solely in-frame clones and lacks some. The sample carries about 220,000 clones, under 60% recorded once. Specimen: CD4+ T cells sorted from blood, collected at week 4, from a patient treated with tofacitinib. Every receptor here comes from a human donor with alopecia areata. CDR3s include the opening cysteine and the closing phenylalanine or tryptophan. A D gene is named only where the DNA matches it firmly. A clone size is listed for some rows: how often the clone was seen (once, few, many), or a class if it is expanded.

j_gene | v_gene | d_gene | abundance | CDR3nt | CDR3aa
TRBJ2-5 | TRBV5-1 | - | few | TGCGCCAGCAACCTAGACAGGTCGGAGACCCAGTACTTC | CASNLDRSETQYF
TRBJ1-1 | TRBV20-1 | - | - | TGCAGTGCTCTTCAGGAGGAGGCTTTCTTT | CSALQEEAFF
TRBJ2-3 | TRBV19 | - | few | TGTGCCAGTAGTGGGATACATACTGATACGCAGTATTTT | CASSGIHTDTQYF
TRBJ1-2 | TRBV29-1 | - | - | TGCAGCGTTGGTATTGGGGACTTC | CSVGIGDF
TRBJ1-5 | TRBV30 | - | - | TGTGCCTGGCAGCAGGGAGGGGGATATCAGCCCCAGCATTTT | CAWQQGGGYQPQHF
TRBJ2-5 | TRBV7-3 | - | - | TGTGCCAGCAGCTTAAACACCCGAGGGGCCCAGTACTTC | CASSLNTRGAQYF
TRBJ1-3 | TRBV15 | - | - | TGTGCCACCAGCAGAGACAGGGTGCAGGCGGGAAACACCATATATTTT | CATSRDRVQAGNTIYF
TRBJ2-1 | TRBV29-1 | TRBD1 | - | TGCAGCGTTGAGGGGACAGGGGGCTACAATGAGCAGTTCTTC | CSVEGTGGYNEQFF
TRBJ1-1 | TRBV18 | TRBD1 | - | TGTGCCAGCTCACCAGGGACAGGGGGAGCGAGGACTGAAGCTTTCTTT | CASSPGTGGARTEAFF
TRBJ2-7 | TRBV7-2 | - | few | TGTGCCAGCAGCTTAGCGACTCCTCTCGATCCCTACGAGCAGTACTTC | CASSLATPLDPYEQYF
TRBJ2-3 | TRBV15 | TRBD2 | - | TGTGCCACCATAGCGGGGTACACAGATACGCAGTATTTT | CATIAGYTDTQYF
TRBJ1-1 | TRBV29-1 | - | - | TGCAGCGTGACAGACCCTCTGAACACTGAAGCTTTCTTT | CSVTDPLNTEAFF
TRBJ1-2 | TRBV19 | - | - | TGTGCCAGTAGTGTGCAGTTGTATGGCTACACCTTC | CASSVQLYGYTF
TRBJ1-2 | TRBV5-1 | - | few | TGCGCCAGCAGCGAGAACCTTTCCTCTAACTATGGCTACACCTTC | CASSENLSSNYGYTF
TRBJ2-7 | TRBV30 | - | - | TGTGCCTGGAGTGTACGGGGCGGGGGCCTTTCCTACGAGCAGTACTTC | CAWSVRGGGLSYEQYF
TRBJ1-4 | TRBV5-1 | - | once | TGCGCCAGCAGCTTGAGATCACAGGGTTCCTTTGAAAAACTGTTTTTT | CASSLRSQGSFEKLFF
TRBJ2-1 | TRBV29-1 | TRBD2 | - | TGCAGCGCCCATCCGGGGGGCAATGAGCAGTTCTTC | CSAHPGGNEQFF
TRBJ2-3 | TRBV2 | TRBD2 | - | TGTGCCAGCAGTGAACTAGCGGGGAACCTCTTTAGCACAGATACGCAGTATTTT | CASSELAGNLFSTDTQYF
TRBJ2-3 | TRBV11-2 | - | few | TGTGCCAGCAGCTCTGACCATACGCAGTATTTT | CASSSDHTQYF
TRBJ2-1 | TRBV29-1 | TRBD2 | - | TGCAGCGTGGCCGGGACTAGGGCCTACAATGAGCAGTTCTTC | CSVAGTRAYNEQFF
TRBJ1-3 | TRBV30 | - | - | TGTGCCTGGAATTTACAGGGCCGAGGAAACACCATATATTTT | CAWNLQGRGNTIYF
TRBJ1-1 | TRBV7-3 | TRBD1 | few | TGTGCCAGCAGCCCCGGGGACAGGGGAACGAACACTGAAGCTTTCTTT | CASSPGDRGTNTEAFF
TRBJ1-2 | TRBV5-1 | - | few | TGCGCCAGCAGCAGTAACCGGGTCCTCTATGGCTACACCTTC | CASSSNRVLYGYTF
TRBJ1-6 | TRBV6-5 | TRBD1 | - | TGTGCCAGCAGTTACCCTATCGACACAGGGGATTCACCCCTCCACTTT | CASSYPIDTGDSPLHF
TRBJ2-7 | TRBV14 | TRBD1 | few | TGTGCCAGCAGCCAAGCGGACAGGGTCGAGTACTTC | CASSQADRVEYF
TRBJ2-7 | TRBV30 | TRBD2 | - | TGTGCCTGGACCTTAGCGGGGAGCCCCTACGAGCAGTACTTC | CAWTLAGSPYEQYF
TRBJ2-7 | TRBV5-1 | - | many | TGCGCCAGCAGCTCAGGACGGGCCGAGCAGTACTTC | CASSSGRAEQYF
TRBJ1-2 | TRBV30 | TRBD1 | once | TGTGCCTGGCGGACCGGGACAGGGGACTATGGCTACACCTTC | CAWRTGTGDYGYTF